Presented here are 21 T cell receptor beta chains from one specimen sequenced in a study of cytomegalovirus exposure and HLA in healthy donors. Sequenced by immunoSEQ multiplex PCR; TCRdb stores in-frame clones only, minus some. Here the sample spans some 130,000 clones, 80% to 90% being singletons. Sequencing was performed on PBMCs. These receptors all come from a woman aged 18-35 years in good health and CMV-seronegative.

The chain has TRBV5-1 and TRBJ1-2, with TRBD1 identical over 8 bases. The CDR3 consists of 16 residues. J was trimmed by 6 bases and V by 4 bases; bases with no gene match: 14. The germline CDR1 and CDR2 sequences are SGHRS and YFSETQ. The CDR3 nucleotides are TGCGCCAGCAGCAGCGGGACAGGCGTCAGTCGTGATGGCTACACCTTC. Amino acids: CASSSGTGVSRDGYTF.

J is TRBJ2-2 and V is TRBV2, with D uncertain. Germline V gives CDR1 SNHLY, CDR2 FYNNEI. This CDR3 has 16 amino acids. The V end lost 4 bases, the J end lost 0 bases, and 12 bases lay between the germline ends. The CDR3 DNA reads as TGTGCCAGCAGTGTTTCAAGACACCCGAACACCGGGGAGCTGTTTTTT. This translates into CASSVSRHPNTGELFF.

The CDR3: CASSLRGMNTEAFF. DNA of the CDR3: TGCGCCAGCAGCTTACGGGGGATGAACACTGAAGCTTTCTTT. The gene calls are TRBV5-1 and TRBJ1-1, with D tentatively TRBD1 (5 bases). The V gene lost 2 bases and the J gene lost 0 bases, with 8 bases spanning the gap. The length of the CDR3 is 14 residues. The germline V gene encodes CDR1 SGHRS and CDR2 YFSETQ. The complete variable domain, with remaining parts taken from reference TRBV5-1 and TRBJ1-1, reads KAGVTQTPRYLIKTRGQQVTLSCSPISGHRSVSWYQQTPGQGLQFLFEYFSETQRNKGNFPGRFSGRQFSNSRSEMNVSTLELGDSALYLCASSLRGMNTEAFFGQGTRLTVV.

This chain links TRBV6-6 with TRBJ1-5, with TRBD1 identical over 7 bases. The CDR3 sequence is 15 residues long. The germline CDR1 and CDR2 sequences are MNHNY and SVGAGI (reference sequence). V gave up 5 bases and J gave up 3 bases; unmatched junction bases: 7. The CDR3 reads CASSGGQANNQPQHF. CDR3 DNA: TGTGCCAGCAGTGGCGGACAGGCGAACAATCAGCCCCAGCATTTT.

The gene calls are TRBV11-2 and TRBJ1-1; D unresolved. This CDR3 spans 13 amino acids. Germline CDR1 SGHAT, CDR2 FQNNGV. The V and J ends lost 3 bases and 1 base respectively, with 6 bases between them. The CDR3 DNA is TGTGCCAGCAGCTTCGCAGAGAACACTGAAGCTTTCTTT. Protein sequence: CASSFAENTEAFF.

This chain joins TRBV10-3 and TRBJ1-1, with 8 bases matching TRBD1. The CDR3 is 13 amino acids. CDR1 and CDR2 (germline): ENHRY, SYGVKD. V dropped 7 bases and J dropped 1; count of bases not matched to a gene: 2. The CDR3 here is CAIKTGENTEAFF. The DNA of the CDR3 is TGTGCCATCAAGACAGGGGAGAACACTGAAGCTTTCTTT.

This chain joins TRBV7-9 and TRBJ1-2; possible D gene TRBD1, 5 bases. V lost 1 base and J 2 bases, leaving 11 bases between the germline ends. The CDR3 covers 15 residues. Germline-derived CDR1 and CDR2 are SEHNR and FQNEAQ (reference sequence). The CDR3 region has the DNA TGTGCCAGCAGCTTAGTCTCCAGGGTGAACTATGGCTACACCTTC. Protein sequence: CASSLVSRVNYGYTF.

This clone was counted a few times. This chain links TRBV6-1 with TRBJ2-7, with TRBD2 matching over 13 bases. V lost 10 bases, J lost 3 bases, and 3 bases stayed unmatched. CDR1 is MNHNS, CDR2 SASEGT, per germline. The length of the CDR3 is 13 residues. The CDR3, as DNA: TGTGCCACCAGGACTAGCGGGGGCTACGAGCAGTACTTC. Its translation is CATRTSGGYEQYF.

CDR3 sequence: CASSQAQQGEAFF. In nucleotides, the CDR3 is TGTGCCAGCAGCCAAGCCCAGCAGGGTGAAGCTTTCTTT. V gene TRBV4-2 combines with J gene TRBJ1-1; the D gene is possibly TRBD1 (5 bases). V was pared by 1 base and J by 7 bases, with 10 bases between. The CDR3 runs to 13 residues. CDR1 and CDR2 from the germline V gene are LGHNA and YNFKEQ.

This sequence joins TRBV5-1 and TRBJ2-3; TRBD2 aligns across 9 bases. Germline loops: CDR1 SGHRS, CDR2 YFSETQ. V gave up 1 base and J gave up 2 bases; unmatched junction bases: 8. This CDR3 contains 17 residues. DNA for the CDR3: TGCGCCAGCAGCTTGTCGGCGACTAGCGGACACACAGATACGCAGTATTTT. It yields the protein CASSLSATSGHTDTQYF.

The gene calls are TRBV7-6 and TRBJ1-6; D is perhaps TRBD1 (5 bases). This CDR3 has 13 amino acids. CDR1 and CDR2 from the germline V gene are SGHVS and FNYEAQ. Trimming took off 5 bases at V and 10 bases at J, with 12 bases between the two ends. The CDR3 protein is CASSVGRESPLHF. CDR3 DNA sequence: TGTGCCAGCAGCGTTGGCAGGGAATCACCCCTCCACTTT.

The J gene is TRBJ2-5, the V gene TRBV11-2, with 11 bases identical to TRBD2. Germline CDR1 and CDR2: SGHAT and FQNNGV. With V trimmed by 0 bases and J by 5 bases, 5 bases remained unmatched. The CDR3 totals 16 residues. CDR3 sequence reads: CASSLETSGVWETQYF. Here the CDR3 DNA reads TGTGCCAGCAGCTTAGAGACTAGCGGGGTGTGGGAGACCCAGTACTTC.

The genes are TRBV6-1 and TRBJ1-5; a weak D match, TRBD1 (6 bases). Germline V gene data show CDR1 as MNHNS and CDR2 as SASEGT. This CDR3 contains 14 residues. V was shortened by 7 bases and J by 3 bases, with 13 bases between the two germline ends. DNA of the CDR3: TGTGCCAGCACGGGACATAGTAACAATCAGCCCCAGCATTTT. Its protein product is CASTGHSNNQPQHF.

The chain carries TRBV6-5 and TRBJ2-7; TRBD2 might be the D (6 bases). Looked up from germline, CDR1 is MNHEY and CDR2 is SVGAGI. With 0 bases removed from V and 1 base from J, the gap between germline ends came to 7 bases. The CDR3 spans 14 residues. The CDR3 region is CASSYSAGSYEQYF. The DNA of the CDR3 is TGTGCCAGCAGTTACTCGGCGGGGTCCTACGAGCAGTACTTC.

The CDR3 spells CASSSTGGYYEQYF. In DNA, the CDR3 is TGTGCCAGCAGTTCGACAGGCGGGTACTACGAGCAGTACTTC. The V gene is TRBV27, the J gene TRBJ2-7, with D possibly being TRBD1 (6 bases). This CDR3 is built from 14 residues. V lost 4 bases, J lost 3 bases, and 13 bases lay in between. Germline lookup yields CDR1 MNHEY and CDR2 SMNVEV (reference sequence).

The gene calls are TRBV5-1 and TRBJ2-1, with TRBD1 identical over 7 bases. Germline V gene lookup returns CDR1 SGHRS and CDR2 YFSETQ. The CDR3 has 15 amino acids. J lost 2 bases, V lost 5 bases, and 7 bases had no gene match. CDR3: CASRGTGDPYNEQFF. CDR3 coding DNA: TGCGCCAGCAGGGGTACAGGGGATCCCTACAATGAGCAGTTCTTC.

J is TRBJ1-1 and V is TRBV5-1; 7 bases agree with TRBD1. V was pared by 1 base and J by 5 bases, with 11 bases of the junction left unmatched. Germline CDR1 reads SGHRS; CDR2 reads YFSETQ. CDR3 length equals 16 residues. The CDR3 DNA reads as TGCGCCAGCAGCTTGCTCGGTGACAGGGTCGGGACTGAAGCTTTCTTT. This gives the protein CASSLLGDRVGTEAFF. The full variable domain, completed using reference TRBV5-1 and TRBJ1-1, is KAGVTQTPRYLIKTRGQQVTLSCSPISGHRSVSWYQQTPGQGLQFLFEYFSETQRNKGNFPGRFSGRQFSNSRSEMNVSTLELGDSALYLCASSLLGDRVGTEAFFGQGTRLTVV.

This clone appeared once. The rearrangement joins TRBV20-1 to TRBJ2-3; D call uncertain. Germline V gene data show CDR1 as DFQATT and CDR2 as SNEGSKA (reference sequence). CDR3 length: 11 residues. Trimming removed 7 bases from V and 2 bases from J, with 7 bases in between. This CDR3 is CSVRITDTQYF. Here the CDR3 DNA reads TGCAGTGTGCGGATCACAGATACGCAGTATTTT.

The CDR3, as DNA: TGCGCCAGCAGCCAGGGAAGACTAGCGGGGGGCCATGAGCAGTTCTTC. This encodes CASSQGRLAGGHEQFF. V gene TRBV4-1 combines with J gene TRBJ2-1; 13 bases agree with TRBD2. Germline loops: CDR1 MGHRA, CDR2 YSYEKL. This CDR3 is built from 16 residues. The J segment lost 8 bases and the V segment lost 3 bases, leaving 7 bases of the junction unmatched.

This chain's CDR3 is CASSEGEIYGYTF. CDR3 sequence (DNA): TGTGCCAGCAGTGAGGGAGAGATCTATGGCTACACCTTC. The rearrangement joins TRBV2 to TRBJ1-2; unclear D gene. Germline lookup yields CDR1 SNHLY and CDR2 FYNNEI. V lost 3 bases and J 4 bases, leaving 9 bases between the germline ends. The CDR3 consists of 13 residues.

The J gene is TRBJ1-1, the V gene TRBV11-2, with a possible D match to TRBD1 (5 bases). The CDR3 consists of 13 residues. Trimming removed 0 bases at V and 9 bases at J, with 11 bases between. The germline V gene encodes CDR1 SGHAT and CDR2 FQNNGV. CDR3 region: CASSLDGASQAFF. The CDR3 region has the DNA TGTGCCAGCAGCTTAGATGGGGCCAGCCAAGCTTTCTTT.